This T cell receptor (beta chain) is drawn from a study of CD8+ T cells in alopecia areata (dated by TCRdb to 2017 to 2018). Background on the whole study: The treated patients, all with moderate-to-severe alopecia areata, were enrolled in an open-label pilot trial of oral tofacitinib given at 5 to 10 mg twice daily. Patients on tofacitinib were biopsied at baseline and after 4 and 24 weeks of treatment, and several of the patients also had a later scalp biopsy. immunoSEQ multiplex PCR using 35 Vbeta forward primers and 13 Jbeta reverse primers was used to amplify TCRbeta CDR3 regions. On the human side, TCRbeta sequencing was run on scalp tissue and on sorted CD4+ and CD8+ peripheral blood T cells from healthy controls and from alopecia areata patients with either patchy or totalis/universalis disease. For the treated patients, the SALT score, which quantifies what percentage of scalp surface area is affected, served as the measure of disease severity. To study T cell clonal expansion in alopecia areata, the researchers applied high-throughput TCRbeta sequencing to both the C3H/HeJ mouse model and human patients. RNA was extracted with the PAXgene miRNA kit for fixed scalp, the miRNeasy kit for PBMCs, and the RNeasy kit for mouse skin. Scalp clonality was compared among normal scalp (n=4), patchy alopecia areata scalp (n=8), and alopecia totalis/universalis scalp (n=8). Tofacitinib was given for 6 to 18 months, followed by 6 months of follow-up off drug to assess delayed response and recurrence. The paper's findings and limits, for the study overall: Resident alphabeta T cells in normal human skin are also sequenced, complicating scalp TCR repertoire analysis, unlike mouse skin dominated by gammadelta T cells. Higher clonality and more expanded CD8+ clones were observed in lesional scalp than in normal scalp, particularly in alopecia totalis/universalis, a finding suggestive of antigenic drive. The treated cohort was small, with a single nonresponder, so links between baseline CD8+ expansion and response need larger studies. Tofacitinib significantly decreased scalp clonality and the number of expanded CD8+ clones among the top 100 scalp clones. Compared with mice, TCR sequences shared between patients were less clear, possibly partly because of HLA diversity across the patient population. Many expanded lesional clones were found to persist in scalp and blood during tofacitinib treatment, and relapse after treatment cessation may be partly explained by this persistence.

Libraries came from the immunoSEQ multiplex PCR assay. To provide template for TCR sequencing, every sample had RNA extracted and reverse transcribed into cDNA. SuperScript III was used to make first-strand cDNA, primed with a 2:1 mix of oligo-dT and random hexamers. A synthetic immune receptor repertoire was used to assess amplification bias, and residual bias was removed computationally. On the study's bioinformatics: Raw reads were preprocessed to remove errors, and CDR3 was defined by IMGT conventions from the conserved cysteine to phenylalanine. Clonality was computed as 1 minus the Shannon entropy, with the entropy normalized by log2 of the number of productive unique TCRs. CD4 or CD8 identity of scalp clones was inferred by cross-referencing scalp TCRbeta sequences with sorted blood CD4 and CD8 repertoires. Sourced from immuneACCESS, this table was stored by TCRdb with only in-frame sequences that have V and J called. A share of the clones is absent; for the studies checked, an unresolved V gene accounts for under half, and the remainder has no known explanation. Clonal size and the V and J genes are those of that table, whereas D and trimming came from the DNA. Counted in this sample were under 150,000 clones; less than 60% of them appeared once. The ten largest clonotypes hold 3% to 4% of the sample.

What the time point label conveys for this sample: roughly 24 weeks on oral tofacitinib. The treatment or condition label corresponds to: oral pan-JAK inhibitor, 5-10 mg twice daily. Lesional scalp punch biopsies and peripheral blood were obtained from alopecia areata patients. PBMCs were isolated by density centrifugation and stained for CD3, CD4 and CD8, after which CD4+ and CD8+ T cells were sorted on a FACSAria. The CDR3 runs 16 amino acids, cysteine and phenylalanine included. The retained sequence is limited to the CDR3, 48 bases, with the frame set at the first base. The germline V gene provides CDR1 LGHNA and CDR2 YNFKEQ. Trimming costs V 0 bases and J 3 bases, and their ends lie 12 bases apart. With regard to this clone: Its antigen has not been determined. No base quality values were provided; no much bigger clone lies one nucleotide off.

This receptor was identified in a human donor with alopecia areata. The chain uses TRBV4-2 and TRBJ2-4; the D gene identity is not certain. Here the sequenced sample was CD4+ T cells sorted from blood, taken at week 24, from a patient treated with tofacitinib. CDR3 region: CASSQDRGGGKNIQYF. In nucleotides, the sequence is TGTGCCAGCAGCCAAGATCGTGGTGGTGGCAAAAACATTCAGTACTTC.